The 30 T cell receptor beta chains given below trace back to one sample, sequenced in a study of graft-versus-host responses after intestinal transplantation (dated by TCRdb to the early 2020s). The sample's time point label is to be understood as: cells obtained before transplantation from donor or recipient. No antigens are known for them. Library creation used the immunoSEQ multiplex PCR assay. TCRdb stores this immuneACCESS table with in-frame sequences only. Part of the clones is absent; in the studies checked, under half of the shortfall reflects unresolved V genes, and no reason is known for the rest. Present in this sample are fewer than 150,000 clones, 85% to 95% of which were seen just once. Under 0.2% of the sample belongs to the ten largest clones. The sample consisted of unstimulated CD4+ T cells sorted from spleen or lymph node cells, taken before intestinal transplant. The source is a human donor who received an intestinal transplant.

This rearrangement joins TRBV18 to TRBJ1-1; D possibly corresponds to TRBD1 (5 bases). Germline V lookup: CDR1 KGHSH, CDR2 LQKENI. CDR3 length: 14 amino acids. Between the trimmed V and J ends, which lost 6 bases and 0 bases, there was a span of 11 bases. The CDR3 DNA is TGTGCCAGCTCCCCCGGGACGGTGAACACTGAAGCTTTCTTT. The encoded protein is CASSPGTVNTEAFF.

This chain joins TRBV29-1 and TRBJ2-3, with 9 bases matching TRBD2. The V and J ends lost 6 bases and 1 base, in that order; junction bases with no gene match: 14. CDR3 length: 17 residues. CDR1 and CDR2 from the germline V gene are SQVTM and ANQGSEA. This CDR3 is CSVRQASGDQGTDTQYF. The CDR3 coding sequence is TGCAGCGTAAGGCAGGCTAGCGGGGATCAGGGCACAGATACGCAGTATTTT.

The chain is built from TRBV19 and TRBJ1-2, with TRBD1 as a possible D gene (5 bases). Germline V gene lookup returns CDR1 LNHDA and CDR2 SQIVND (reference sequence). V gave up 4 bases and J gave up 6 bases, with 9 bases separating them. The CDR3 has 12 residues. This CDR3 is CASSTGFDGYTF. As DNA, the CDR3 is TGTGCCAGTAGTACAGGGTTCGATGGCTACACCTTC.

The rearrangement joins TRBV15 to TRBJ2-7; D might be TRBD1 (6 bases). The V end was cut by 0 bases, the J end by 2 bases, with 8 bases between. The CDR3 runs to 14 residues. CDR1 and CDR2 from the germline V gene are LNHNV and YYDKDF (reference sequence). The CDR3 DNA reads TGTGCCACCAGCAGAGACAGGGGCCCCTACGAGCAGTACTTC. It yields the protein CATSRDRGPYEQYF.

The chain has TRBV7-9 and TRBJ2-1; TRBD2 aligns across 9 bases. The length of the CDR3 is 18 residues. J lost 5 bases, V lost 5 bases, and 16 bases had no gene match. Germline CDR1 reads SEHNR; CDR2 reads FQNEAQ (reference sequence). The CDR3 sequence: CASSPARVLAGHNNEQFF. The CDR3 DNA sequence: TGTGCCAGCAGCCCTGCCCGGGTCCTAGCGGGGCACAACAATGAGCAGTTCTTC. The full variable domain, in which reference TRBV7-9 and TRBJ2-1 provide the parts outside the CDR3, is DTGVSQNPRHKITKRGQNVTFRCDPISEHNRLYWYRQTLGQGPEFLTYFQNEAQLEKSRLLSDRFSAERPKGSFSTLEIQRTEQGDSAMYLCASSPARVLAGHNNEQFFGPGTRLTVL.

CDR3 region: CASSSTTRGSGEQYF. CDR3 in DNA: TGCGCCAGCAGCTCCACCACGAGGGGGTCGGGGGAGCAGTACTTC. V gene TRBV10-2 combines with J gene TRBJ2-7, with D possibly being TRBD1 (6 bases). The CDR3 is 15 amino acids. The V and J ends lost 6 bases and 7 bases respectively, with 22 bases between them. Per germline, CDR1 WSHSY and CDR2 SAAADI.

The chain uses TRBV7-3 and TRBJ2-1, with 10 bases lining up with TRBD1. The CDR3 runs 15 residues. CDR1 is SGHTA, CDR2 FQGTGA, per germline. The junction had 8 bases not matched to a gene; V was cut back by 5 bases and J by 7 bases. CDR3 DNA: TGTGCCAGCAGCCTAGGGACAGGGGCTACGAATGAGCAGTTCTTC. This codes for CASSLGTGATNEQFF. Drawing the rest from reference TRBV7-3 and TRBJ2-1, the complete variable domain is GAGVSQTPSNKVTEKGKYVELRCDPISGHTALYWYRQSLGQGPEFLIYFQGTGAADDSGLPNDRFFAVRPEGSVSTLKIQRTERGDSAVYLCASSLGTGATNEQFFGPGTRLTVL.

This chain joins TRBV5-4 and TRBJ1-1, with 8 bases matching TRBD1. The V and J ends lost 3 bases and 7 bases, in that order; junction bases with no gene match: 8. The CDR3 loop spans 14 amino acids. The germline CDR1 and CDR2 sequences are SGHNT and YYREEE (reference sequence). Written as DNA, the CDR3 is TGTGCCAGCAGCTCGGGACAGGAGTTAAATGAAGCTTTCTTT. Protein sequence: CASSSGQELNEAFF.

The gene calls are TRBV12-5 and TRBJ1-5; no clear D gene. In germline, CDR1 is LGHNT, CDR2 FRNRAP. The CDR3 covers 15 residues. The V end lost 3 bases, the J end lost 0 bases, and 9 bases lay between the germline ends. The CDR3 spells CASGLSGYSNQPQHF. Written as DNA, the CDR3 is TGTGCTAGTGGTTTATCGGGTTATAGCAATCAGCCCCAGCATTTT. Full variable domain (rest looked up from reference TRBV12-5 and TRBJ1-5): DARVTQTPRHKVTEMGQEVTMRCQPILGHNTVFWYRQTMMQGLELLAYFRNRAPLDDSGMPKDRFSAEMPDATLATLKIQPSEPRDSAVYFCASGLSGYSNQPQHFGDGTRLSIL.

The V call is TRBV9, the J call TRBJ1-4; TRBD1 aligns across 7 bases. Germline V gene lookup returns CDR1 SGDLS and CDR2 YYNGEE. This CDR3 region has 15 residues. The V segment lost 2 bases and the J segment 8 bases; nucleotides outside the gene matches: 9. CDR3: CASSVGDRVGEKLFF. In DNA, the CDR3 is TGTGCCAGCAGCGTGGGCGACAGGGTAGGGGAAAAACTGTTTTTT.

This rearrangement joins TRBV21-1 to TRBJ1-5. TRBV21-1 is annotated as a pseudogene. The CDR3 contains 14 residues. CDR3 residues: CASSTAYSNQPQHF. The CDR3 DNA follows: TGTGCCAGCAGCACTGCATATAGCAATCAGCCCCAGCATTTT.

The V gene is TRBV9, the J gene TRBJ1-2; D is uncertain. The CDR3 sequence is 15 residues long. With 3 bases removed from V and 0 bases from J, the gap between germline ends came to 12 bases. Germline V CDR1 and CDR2: SGDLS, YYNGEE. CDR3 nucleotides: TGTGCCAGCAGCGCCGCCCGGATAGCTAACTATGGCTACACCTTC. Translation: CASSAARIANYGYTF.

The genes are TRBV7-9 and TRBJ2-2, with 8 bases aligning to TRBD1. V gave up 3 bases and J gave up 2 bases; unmatched junction bases: 8. This CDR3 has 17 amino acids. Germline lookup yields CDR1 SEHNR and CDR2 FQNEAQ (reference sequence). The DNA for the CDR3 is TGTGCCAGCAGCTTGGCAGGGGGCTATCTTAACACCGGGGAGCTGTTTTTT. Amino acids: CASSLAGGYLNTGELFF.

The V call is TRBV7-2, the J call TRBJ2-5, with 9 bases matching TRBD2. With 2 bases clipped from V and 4 bases from J, the junction kept 14 bases outside the gene matches. The CDR3 runs to 18 residues. In germline, CDR1 is SGHTA, CDR2 FQGNSA. CDR3 sequence reads: CASSLRPQLAGARETQYF. CDR3 DNA sequence: TGTGCCAGCAGCTTACGGCCCCAGTTAGCGGGGGCGAGAGAGACCCAGTACTTC.

The rearrangement links TRBV5-1 to TRBJ2-7; D is ambiguous. Germline values: CDR1 SGHRS, CDR2 YFSETQ. The CDR3 sequence is 14 residues long. V was cut by 2 bases and J by 6 bases, with 15 bases left in between. The CDR3 DNA reads as TGCGCCAGCAGCTTCCAATTCGGGCTAGTCGAGCAGTACTTC. It yields the protein CASSFQFGLVEQYF.

CDR3 DNA sequence: TGTGCCAGCAGCCCCGGGGGTTTCGAGACCCAGTACTTC. Translated, it gives CASSPGGFETQYF. The chain is built from TRBV11-2 and TRBJ2-5, with D possibly TRBD2 on 6 matching bases. V dropped 5 bases and J dropped 5 bases, with 12 bases sitting between them. Per germline, CDR1 SGHAT and CDR2 FQNNGV. The CDR3 runs to 13 residues.

The gene calls are TRBV5-4 and TRBJ1-2; D is unclear. The CDR3 is made up of 13 amino acids. Germline V gene lookup returns CDR1 SGHNT and CDR2 YYREEE (reference sequence). The V and J ends lost 1 base and 7 bases respectively, with 11 bases between them. The CDR3, as DNA: TGTGCCAGCAGCTTGTACGAGGAGGCTGGCTACACCTTC. This sequence encodes CASSLYEEAGYTF.

This chain's CDR3 is CASSQPGRGYEQYF. CDR3 nucleotides: TGCGCCAGCAGCCAACCGGGGCGAGGTTACGAGCAGTACTTC. This chain uses TRBV4-1 with TRBJ2-7; possibly TRBD1 or TRBD2 for D (5 bases each). The CDR3 is 14 amino acids. The germline V and J ends were trimmed by 2 bases and 4 bases, with 12 bases remaining between them. CDR1 and CDR2 from the germline V gene are MGHRA and YSYEKL.

The chain has TRBV19 and TRBJ1-5; the D gene is possibly TRBD1 (5 bases). Trimming removed 3 bases at V and 2 bases at J, with 11 bases between. Germline V gene data show CDR1 as LNHDA and CDR2 as SQIVND (reference sequence). This CDR3 has 15 amino acids. CDR3 in amino acids: CASSIEGRRNQPQHF. CDR3 bases: TGTGCCAGTAGTATTGAGGGGCGGCGCAATCAGCCCCAGCATTTT.

The chain couples TRBV5-1 to TRBJ2-4; TRBD2 matches at 11 bases. The CDR3 sequence is 14 residues long. Germline lookup yields CDR1 SGHRS and CDR2 YFSETQ. Germline trimming cut 4 bases from V and 9 bases from J; bases unmatched to any gene: 6. The CDR3 bases are TGCGCCAGCAGCAAAGGGACTAGCGGAGGCATTCAGTACTTC. It specifies CASSKGTSGGIQYF.

In its sample, this clone was seen once. The V and J genes are TRBV25-1 and TRBJ1-6, with D hard to call. Trimming removed 5 bases from V and 2 bases from J, with 7 bases in between. The germline gives CDR1 MGHDK, CDR2 SYGVNS. There are 14 residues in the CDR3. The CDR3 DNA sequence: TGTGCCAGCAGTATTGGGCCCTATAATTCACCCCTCCACTTT. This sequence encodes CASSIGPYNSPLHF.

This rearrangement joins TRBV19 to TRBJ2-7, with D possibly TRBD1 on 6 matching bases. Deletions cut 5 bases from V and 0 bases from J, with 14 bases between. CDR1 and CDR2 from the germline V gene are LNHDA and SQIVND (reference sequence). This CDR3 is built from 15 residues. CDR3 loop: CASSQLGALSYEQYF. CDR3 nucleotides: TGTGCCAGTAGTCAGCTGGGGGCCCTCTCCTACGAGCAGTACTTC.

The CDR3 loop is CASSFSGGAKVETQYF. The CDR3 nucleotides are TGTGCCAGCAGCTTCTCCGGGGGGGCCAAGGTGGAGACCCAGTACTTC. This chain connects TRBV11-2 to TRBJ2-5; 8 nucleotides agree with TRBD2. Losses at the gene ends were 3 bases for V and 5 bases for J; bases not matched to a gene: 11. In germline, CDR1 is SGHAT, CDR2 FQNNGV. This CDR3 contains 16 residues. The full variable domain, its missing parts supplied by reference TRBV11-2 and TRBJ2-5, is EAGVAQSPRYKIIEKRQSVAFWCNPISGHATLYWYQQILGQGPKLLIQFQNNGVVDDSQLPKDRFSAERLKGVDSTLKIQPAKLEDSAVYLCASSFSGGAKVETQYFGPGTRLLVL.

The CDR3 here is CASSWTGGDTQYF. For the CDR3, the DNA is TGCGCCAGCAGCTGGACAGGGGGAGATACGCAGTATTTT. The V call is TRBV5-1, the J call TRBJ2-3, with 10 bases lining up with TRBD1. The CDR3 runs to 13 residues. Germline-derived CDR1 and CDR2 are SGHRS and YFSETQ. V was pared by 3 bases and J by 5 bases, with 0 bases of the junction left unmatched.

In its sample, this clone was seen a few times. The V and J genes are TRBV4-1 and TRBJ2-5; 7 positions match TRBD1. The CDR3 consists of 16 residues. Per germline, CDR1 MGHRA and CDR2 YSYEKL. V was pared by 4 bases and J by 4 bases, with 12 bases of the junction left unmatched. CDR3 loop: CASSRQTGNEGETQYF. The CDR3 DNA reads TGCGCCAGCAGCCGGCAGACAGGGAACGAGGGAGAGACCCAGTACTTC.

The chain couples TRBV18 to TRBJ1-2; D not certain. Per the germline V gene, CDR1 is KGHSH and CDR2 is LQKENI. Trimming stripped 2 bases from V and 8 bases from J, with 12 bases between. This CDR3 spans 13 amino acids. CDR3 amino acids: CASSPEAGRGYTF. CDR3 sequence (DNA): TGTGCCAGCTCACCAGAGGCGGGCCGGGGCTACACCTTC.

The chain employs TRBV7-9 and TRBJ1-4; D unclear. The CDR3 spans 15 residues. Germline V CDR1 and CDR2: SEHNR, FQNEAQ (reference sequence). With 1 base removed from V and 0 bases from J, the gap between germline ends came to 6 bases. CDR3 sequence: CASSLGSTTNEKLFF. The CDR3 DNA sequence: TGTGCCAGCAGCTTAGGCTCCACAACTAATGAAAAACTGTTTTTT.

The chain has TRBV5-1 and TRBJ2-5; 10 nucleotides match TRBD2. V shed 0 bases and J 2 bases; nucleotides not matched to a gene: 7. Germline V gene lookup returns CDR1 SGHRS and CDR2 YFSETQ. The CDR3 has 17 amino acids. The DNA of the CDR3 is TGCGCCAGCAGCTTGGGTCTAGCGGGGGCATCTCAAGAGACCCAGTACTTC. Residues: CASSLGLAGASQETQYF.

This clone has a single count. This sequence joins TRBV27 and TRBJ1-1, with 11 bases lining up with TRBD1. Germline-derived CDR1 and CDR2 are MNHEY and SMNVEV (reference sequence). The CDR3 covers 15 residues. J gave up 5 bases and V 7 bases, and 9 bases lay outside the gene matches. For the CDR3, the DNA is TGTGCCAGCACCGGACAGGGGGCGCGGTTGACTGAAGCTTTCTTT. It encodes CASTGQGARLTEAFF.

The CDR3 nucleotides read TGCGCCAGCAGTTTTGAGAACTATGGCTACACCTTC. This codes for CASSFENYGYTF. This chain joins TRBV5-1 and TRBJ1-2; no clear D. Germline V gene data show CDR1 as SGHRS and CDR2 as YFSETQ. CDR3 length: 12 residues. V dropped 5 bases and J dropped 2 bases, with 7 bases sitting between them.